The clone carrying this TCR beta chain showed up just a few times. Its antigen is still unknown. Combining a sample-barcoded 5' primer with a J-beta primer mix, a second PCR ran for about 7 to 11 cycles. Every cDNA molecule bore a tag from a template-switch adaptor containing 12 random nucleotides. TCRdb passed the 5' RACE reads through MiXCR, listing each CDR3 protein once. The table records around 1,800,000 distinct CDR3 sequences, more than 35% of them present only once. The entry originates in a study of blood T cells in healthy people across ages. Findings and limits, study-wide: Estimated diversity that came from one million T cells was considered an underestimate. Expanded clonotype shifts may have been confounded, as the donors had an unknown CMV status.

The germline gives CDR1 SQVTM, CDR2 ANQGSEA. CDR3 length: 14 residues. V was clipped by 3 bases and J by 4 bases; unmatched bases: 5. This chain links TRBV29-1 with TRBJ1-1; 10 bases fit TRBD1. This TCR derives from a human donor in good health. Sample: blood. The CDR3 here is CSVEARTGGTEAFF. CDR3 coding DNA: TGCAGCGTTGAGGCTCGGACAGGGGGCACTGAAGCTTTCTTT.